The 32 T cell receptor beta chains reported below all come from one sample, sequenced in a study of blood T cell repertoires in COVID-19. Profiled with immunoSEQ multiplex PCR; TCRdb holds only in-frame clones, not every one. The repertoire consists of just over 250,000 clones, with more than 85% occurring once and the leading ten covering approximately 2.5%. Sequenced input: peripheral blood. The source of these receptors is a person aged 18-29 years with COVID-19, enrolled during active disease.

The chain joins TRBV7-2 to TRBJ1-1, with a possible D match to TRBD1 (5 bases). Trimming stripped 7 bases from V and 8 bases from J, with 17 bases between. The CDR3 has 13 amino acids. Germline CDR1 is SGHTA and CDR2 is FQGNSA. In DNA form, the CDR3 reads TGTGCCAGCACCCCGAAACCTCAGGGAGAAGCTTTCTTT. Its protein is CASTPKPQGEAFF.

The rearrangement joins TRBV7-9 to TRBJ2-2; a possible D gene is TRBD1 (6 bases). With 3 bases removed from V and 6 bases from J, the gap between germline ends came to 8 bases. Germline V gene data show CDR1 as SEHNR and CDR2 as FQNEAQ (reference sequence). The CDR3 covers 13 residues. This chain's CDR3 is CASSFTGPGELFF. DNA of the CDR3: TGTGCCAGCAGCTTTACAGGGCCCGGGGAGCTGTTTTTT.

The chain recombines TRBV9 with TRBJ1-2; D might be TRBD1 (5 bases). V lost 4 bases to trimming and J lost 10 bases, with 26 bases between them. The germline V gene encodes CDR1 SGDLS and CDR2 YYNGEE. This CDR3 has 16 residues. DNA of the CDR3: TGTGCCAGCAGCACCCCGCCCCCCGCACAGGTACCACTCTACACCTTC. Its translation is CASSTPPPAQVPLYTF.

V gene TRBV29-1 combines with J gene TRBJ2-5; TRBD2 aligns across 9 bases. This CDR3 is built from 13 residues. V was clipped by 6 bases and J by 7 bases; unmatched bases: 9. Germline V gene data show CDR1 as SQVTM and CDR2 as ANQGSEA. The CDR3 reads CSVSGLAIVTQYF. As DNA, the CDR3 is TGCAGCGTCTCCGGACTAGCGATCGTGACCCAGTACTTC.

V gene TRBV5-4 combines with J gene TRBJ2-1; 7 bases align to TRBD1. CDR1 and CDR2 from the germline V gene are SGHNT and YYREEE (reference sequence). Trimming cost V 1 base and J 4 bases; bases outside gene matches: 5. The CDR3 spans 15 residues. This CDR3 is CASSLPGTAYNEQFF. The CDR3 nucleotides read TGTGCCAGCAGCTTGCCGGGGACAGCATACAATGAGCAGTTCTTC.

CDR3 sequence (DNA): TGTGCCACGGGACTAAACACCGGGGAGCTGTTTTTT. Encoded protein: CATGLNTGELFF. V usage is TRBV6-4 and J usage is TRBJ2-2; 7 bases map to TRBD2. Germline V gene lookup returns CDR1 MRHNA and CDR2 SNTAGT. V was pared by 10 bases and J by 2 bases, with 1 base of the junction left unmatched. The CDR3 length is 12 residues.

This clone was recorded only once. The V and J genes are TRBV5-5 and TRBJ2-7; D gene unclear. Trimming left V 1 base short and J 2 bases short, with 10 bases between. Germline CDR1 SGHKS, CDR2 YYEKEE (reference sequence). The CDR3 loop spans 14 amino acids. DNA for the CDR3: TGTGCCAGCAGCTTGTACGCTACCACCTACGAGCAGTACTTC. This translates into CASSLYATTYEQYF.

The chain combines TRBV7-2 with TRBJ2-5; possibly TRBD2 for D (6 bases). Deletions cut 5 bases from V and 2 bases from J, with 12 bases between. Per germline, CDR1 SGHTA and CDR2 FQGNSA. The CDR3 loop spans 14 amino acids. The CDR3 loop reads CASSPRRGQETQYF. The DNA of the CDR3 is TGTGCCAGCAGCCCCCGCCGGGGGCAAGAGACCCAGTACTTC.

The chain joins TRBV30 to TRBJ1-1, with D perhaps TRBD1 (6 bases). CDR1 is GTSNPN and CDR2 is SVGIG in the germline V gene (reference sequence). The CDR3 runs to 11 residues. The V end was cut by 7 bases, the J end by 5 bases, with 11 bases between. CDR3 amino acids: CASPGATEAFF. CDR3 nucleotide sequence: TGTGCCTCCCCAGGGGCGACTGAAGCTTTCTTT.

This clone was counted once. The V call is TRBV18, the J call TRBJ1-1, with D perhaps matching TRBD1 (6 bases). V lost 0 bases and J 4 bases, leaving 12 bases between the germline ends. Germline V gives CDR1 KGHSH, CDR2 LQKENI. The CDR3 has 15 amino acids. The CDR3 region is CASSPPSLRGTEAFF. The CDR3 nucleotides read TGTGCCAGCTCACCACCATCTCTCAGGGGCACTGAAGCTTTCTTT.

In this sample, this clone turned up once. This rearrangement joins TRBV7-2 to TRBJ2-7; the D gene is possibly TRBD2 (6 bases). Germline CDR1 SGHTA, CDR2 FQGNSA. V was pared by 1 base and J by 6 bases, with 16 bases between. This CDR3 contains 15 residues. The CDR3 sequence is CASSLGFSGKVEQYF. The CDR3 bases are TGTGCCAGCAGCTTAGGCTTTAGCGGAAAAGTCGAGCAGTACTTC.

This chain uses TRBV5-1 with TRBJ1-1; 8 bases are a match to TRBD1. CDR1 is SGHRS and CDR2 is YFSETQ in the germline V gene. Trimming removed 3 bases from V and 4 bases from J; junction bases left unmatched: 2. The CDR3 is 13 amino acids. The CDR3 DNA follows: TGCGCCAGCAGCTCGACAGGGGTCACTGAAGCTTTCTTT. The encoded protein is CASSSTGVTEAFF.

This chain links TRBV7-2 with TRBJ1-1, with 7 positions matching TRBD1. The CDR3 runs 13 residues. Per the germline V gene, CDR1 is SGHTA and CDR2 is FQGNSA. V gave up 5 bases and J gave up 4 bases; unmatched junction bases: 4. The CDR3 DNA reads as TGTGCCAGCAGCCCCCGGACAGGCACTGAAGCTTTCTTT. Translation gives CASSPRTGTEAFF.

CDR3 in amino acids: CASSRDRGNTEAFF. The CDR3 coding sequence is TGTGCCAGCAGTAGGGACAGGGGGAACACTGAAGCTTTCTTT. The chain is built from TRBV6-5 and TRBJ1-1, with TRBD1 identical over 10 bases. The germline V gene has CDR1 MNHEY and CDR2 SVGAGI. CDR3 length: 14 amino acids. V lost 5 bases to trimming and J lost 1 base; unmatched junction nucleotides: 1.

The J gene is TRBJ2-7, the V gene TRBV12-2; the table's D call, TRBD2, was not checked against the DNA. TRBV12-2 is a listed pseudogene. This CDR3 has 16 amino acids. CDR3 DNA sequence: TGTGCAAGTCGCGACGACTCCGGGAGGTACGAGGCCGAGCAGTACTTC. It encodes CASRDDSGRYEAEQYF.

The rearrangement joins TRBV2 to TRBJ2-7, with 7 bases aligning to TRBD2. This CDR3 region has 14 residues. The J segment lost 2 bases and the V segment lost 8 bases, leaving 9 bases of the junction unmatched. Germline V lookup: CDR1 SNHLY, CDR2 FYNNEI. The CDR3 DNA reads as TGTGCCAGCCAAGGACTAGTGAAAACCTACGAGCAGTACTTC. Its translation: CASQGLVKTYEQYF. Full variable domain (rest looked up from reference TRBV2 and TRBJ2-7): EPEVTQTPSHQVTQMGQEVILRCVPISNHLYFYWYRQILGQKVEFLVSFYNNEISEKSEIFDDQFSVERPDGSNFTLKIRSTKLEDSAMYFCASQGLVKTYEQYFGPGTRLTVT.

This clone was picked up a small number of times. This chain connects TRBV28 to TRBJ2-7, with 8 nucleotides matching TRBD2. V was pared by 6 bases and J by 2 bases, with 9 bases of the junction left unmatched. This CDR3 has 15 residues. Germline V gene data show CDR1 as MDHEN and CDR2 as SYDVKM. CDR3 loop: CASSSSTSGAYEQYF. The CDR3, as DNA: TGTGCCAGCAGCTCAAGCACTAGCGGAGCCTACGAGCAGTACTTC.

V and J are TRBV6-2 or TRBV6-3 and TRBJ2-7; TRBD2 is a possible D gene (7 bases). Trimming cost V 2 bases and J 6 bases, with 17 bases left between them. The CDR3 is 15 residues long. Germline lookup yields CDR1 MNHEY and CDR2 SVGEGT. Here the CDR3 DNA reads TGTGCCAGCAGTTACAGGGGGGGCGATTCGGTCGAGCAGTACTTC. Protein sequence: CASSYRGGDSVEQYF.

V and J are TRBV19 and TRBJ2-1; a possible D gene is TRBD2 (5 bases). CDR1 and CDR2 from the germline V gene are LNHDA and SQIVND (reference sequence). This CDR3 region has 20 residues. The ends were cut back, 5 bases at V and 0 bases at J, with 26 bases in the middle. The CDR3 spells CASSHPKTRTARSSYNEQFF. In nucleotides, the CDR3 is TGTGCCAGTAGTCATCCCAAAACTAGGACGGCTAGGAGCTCCTACAATGAGCAGTTCTTC.

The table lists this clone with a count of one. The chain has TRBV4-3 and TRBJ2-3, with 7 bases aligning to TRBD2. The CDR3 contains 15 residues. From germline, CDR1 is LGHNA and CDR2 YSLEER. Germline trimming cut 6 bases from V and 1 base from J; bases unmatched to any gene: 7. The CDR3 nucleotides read TGCGCCAGCAGGGCTAGCGGTTGGGGCACAGATACGCAGTATTTT. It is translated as CASRASGWGTDTQYF.

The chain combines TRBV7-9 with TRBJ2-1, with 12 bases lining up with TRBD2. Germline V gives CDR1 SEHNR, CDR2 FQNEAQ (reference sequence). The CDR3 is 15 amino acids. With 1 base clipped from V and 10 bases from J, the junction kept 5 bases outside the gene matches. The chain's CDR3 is CASSLGLAGGLEQFF. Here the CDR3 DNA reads TGTGCCAGCAGCTTAGGGCTAGCGGGAGGGCTGGAGCAGTTCTTC.

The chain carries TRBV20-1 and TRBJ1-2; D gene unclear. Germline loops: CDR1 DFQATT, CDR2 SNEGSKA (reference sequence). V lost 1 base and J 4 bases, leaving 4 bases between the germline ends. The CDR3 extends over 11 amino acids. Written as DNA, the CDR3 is TGCAGTGCTAGAGCTCTCTATGGCTACACCTTC. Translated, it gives CSARALYGYTF.

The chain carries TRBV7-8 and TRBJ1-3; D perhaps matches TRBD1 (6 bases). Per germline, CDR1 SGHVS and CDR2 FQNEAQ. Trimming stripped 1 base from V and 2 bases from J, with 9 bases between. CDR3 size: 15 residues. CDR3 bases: TGTGCCAGCAGCTTAGTTCAGGGGACTGGAAACACCATATATTTT. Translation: CASSLVQGTGNTIYF.

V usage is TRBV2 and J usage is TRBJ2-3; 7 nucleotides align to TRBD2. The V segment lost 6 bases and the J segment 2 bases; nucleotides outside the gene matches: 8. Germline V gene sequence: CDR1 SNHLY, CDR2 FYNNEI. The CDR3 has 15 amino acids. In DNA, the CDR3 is TGTGCCAGCAGGGGAACTAGCGCACCCACAGATACGCAGTATTTT. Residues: CASRGTSAPTDTQYF.

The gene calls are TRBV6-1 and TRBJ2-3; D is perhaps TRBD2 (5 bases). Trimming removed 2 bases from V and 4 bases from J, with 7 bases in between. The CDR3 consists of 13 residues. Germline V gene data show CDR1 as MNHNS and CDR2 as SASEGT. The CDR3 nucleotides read TGTGCCAGCAGTGAATACGGGGCAGATACGCAGTATTTT. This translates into CASSEYGADTQYF.

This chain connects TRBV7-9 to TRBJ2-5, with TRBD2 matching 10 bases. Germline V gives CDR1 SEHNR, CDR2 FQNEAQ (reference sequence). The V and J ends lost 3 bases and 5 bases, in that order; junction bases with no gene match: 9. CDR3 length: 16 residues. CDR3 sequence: CASSFYQGLARETQYF. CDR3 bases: TGTGCCAGCAGCTTCTACCAGGGACTAGCGAGGGAGACCCAGTACTTC.

The CDR3 here is CASSLGQGWADTQYF. CDR3 DNA: TGTGCCAGCAGTCTTGGACAGGGGTGGGCAGATACGCAGTATTTT. This chain connects TRBV5-4 to TRBJ2-3, with TRBD1 matching over 9 bases. Trimming cost V 5 bases and J 4 bases; bases outside gene matches: 8. The CDR3 totals 15 residues. Germline loops: CDR1 SGHNT, CDR2 YYREEE (reference sequence). Full variable domain (outside the CDR3, taken from reference TRBV5-4 and TRBJ2-3): ETGVTQSPTHLIKTRGQQVTLRCSSQSGHNTVSWYQQALGQGPQFIFQYYREEENGRGNFPPRFSGLQFPNYSSELNVNALELDDSALYLCASSLGQGWADTQYFGPGTRLTVL.

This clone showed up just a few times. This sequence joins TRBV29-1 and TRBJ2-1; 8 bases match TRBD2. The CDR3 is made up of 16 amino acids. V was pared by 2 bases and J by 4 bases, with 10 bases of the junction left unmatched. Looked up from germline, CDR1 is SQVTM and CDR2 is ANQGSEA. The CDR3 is CSVERASGPFYNEQFF. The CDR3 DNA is TGCAGCGTTGAAAGGGCTAGCGGGCCCTTTTACAATGAGCAGTTCTTC.

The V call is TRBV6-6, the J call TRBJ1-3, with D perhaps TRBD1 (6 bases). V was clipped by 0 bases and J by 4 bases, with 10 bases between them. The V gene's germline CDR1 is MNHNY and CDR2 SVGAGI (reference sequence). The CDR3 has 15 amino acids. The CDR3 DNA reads TGTGCCAGCAGTTACTCGTCGCAGGGGGGAAACACCATATATTTT. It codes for CASSYSSQGGNTIYF.

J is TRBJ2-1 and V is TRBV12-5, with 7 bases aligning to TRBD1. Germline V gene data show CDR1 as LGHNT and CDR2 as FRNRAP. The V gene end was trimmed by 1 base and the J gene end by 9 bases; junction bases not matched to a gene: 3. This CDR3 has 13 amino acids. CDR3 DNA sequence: TGTGCTAGTGGTTTGGACAGGGGTGGTGAGCAGTTCTTC. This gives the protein CASGLDRGGEQFF.

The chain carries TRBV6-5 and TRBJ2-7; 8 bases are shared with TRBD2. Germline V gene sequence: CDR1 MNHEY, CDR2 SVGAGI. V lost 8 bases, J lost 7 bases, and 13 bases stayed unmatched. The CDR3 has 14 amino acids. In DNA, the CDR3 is TGTGCCAGCGTACCCGGACTAGCCGCACAGGAGCAGTACTTC. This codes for CASVPGLAAQEQYF.

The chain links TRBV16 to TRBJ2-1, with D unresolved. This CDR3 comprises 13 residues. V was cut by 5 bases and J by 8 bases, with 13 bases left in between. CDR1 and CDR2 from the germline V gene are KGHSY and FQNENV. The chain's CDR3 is CASSEVFGDEQFF. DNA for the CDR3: TGTGCCAGCAGCGAGGTATTTGGTGATGAGCAGTTCTTC.